This T cell receptor beta chain was captured in a study of blood T cell repertoires in COVID-19. At the level of the study: The United States, Italy and Spain were the sources of the acute and convalescent COVID-19 samples.

The table came from immunoSEQ multiplex PCR; TCRdb's copy has only in-frame clones and leaves some out. The sample has 200,000 or so clones; under 90% are singletons. Trimming stripped 5 bases from V and 2 bases from J, with 6 bases between. The CDR3 has 12 residues. Germline-derived CDR1 and CDR2 are KGHSH and LQKENI. This chain uses TRBV18 with TRBJ1-1; the D is unclear. The specimen was peripheral blood. The TCR comes from a man in his fifties or sixties with acute or convalescent COVID-19. CDR3 residues: CASSTYNTEAFF. The CDR3 coding sequence is TGTGCCAGCTCAACTTATAACACTGAAGCTTTCTTT.